The clone carrying this TCR beta chain was recorded a few times. The V end lost 7 bases, the J end lost 1 base, and 5 bases lay between the germline ends. This CDR3 region has 12 residues. The sample comes from a study of blood T cell repertoires in COVID-19. Sequencing used immunoSEQ multiplex PCR; TCRdb keeps in-frame clones, though not all of them. Found here are 140,000 or so clones, about 88% of them singletons; the top ten hold approximately 2.5%. The sequence was obtained from a human donor with COVID-19, enrolled during active disease. The donor label of this sample is uncertain. The chain carries TRBV12-3 or TRBV12-4 and TRBJ1-5; D is unclear. Sequencing was performed on peripheral blood. DNA for the CDR3: TGTGCCAGCACTAAAAGCAATCAGCCCCAGCATTTT. Translation: CASTKSNQPQHF.